This TCR beta chain is from a study of neurological immune-mediated disorders. Germline CDR1 SGHDT, CDR2 YYEEEE. V lost 4 bases and J lost 5, with 9 bases in between. The CDR3 is made up of 12 amino acids. This clonotype was picked up many times. From the 5' RACE reads, TCRdb called clonotypes with MiXCR, one entry per CDR3 protein. The table records under 70,000 distinct CDR3 sequences, around 24% of them present only once. Time point reported: technical triplicate 2. Sequences were obtained from PBMCs. The receptor was derived from a man aged 55 to 70 with HTLV-1-associated myelopathy (HAM/TSP). The V gene is TRBV5-6, the J gene TRBJ2-5; D is uncertain. CDR3 loop: CASSRGIETQYF. The CDR3 DNA reads as TGTGCCAGCAGCCGTGGGATCGAGACCCAGTACTTC.